This is a list of T cell receptor beta chains from one sample in a study of T cell repertoires in cytomegalovirus infection. A single record per CDR3 protein comes from TCRdb applying MiXCR to the reads. This sample has approximately 170,000 distinct CDR3 sequences, with roughly 17% found just once. The sample consisted of CD8+ T cells from PBMCs. The source of these receptors is a human donor in good health (CMV status not recorded). Some clones in this sample may be carry-over from other donors' samples. Each CDR3 is given with its conserved first and last residue. The D gene is left open where the match is weak. Clone size is not always given. Where it is, it says once, few, many or a class for expanded clones.

v_gene,abundance,j_gene,d_gene,CDR3aa,CDR3nt
TRBV6-5,.,TRBJ2-1,.,CASSYGGVSNEQFF,TGTGCCAGCAGTTACGGAGGGGTTTCCAATGAGCAGTTCTTC
TRBV19,.,TRBJ2-7,TRBD1,CASTPGQGSSYEQYF,TGTGCCAGTACACCGGGACAGGGCTCGTCCTACGAGCAGTACTTC
TRBV24-1,.,TRBJ2-7,.,CATSEGHDYEQYF,TGTGCCACCAGTGAGGGACACGACTACGAGCAGTACTTC
TRBV7-8,few,TRBJ2-7,.,CASSLEEGMDEQYF,TGTGCCAGCAGCTTAGAGGAGGGGATGGACGAGCAGTACTTC
TRBV20-1,.,TRBJ2-1,TRBD2,CSARPGLAVYNEQFF,TGCAGTGCGCGCCCGGGACTAGCGGTCTACAATGAGCAGTTCTTC
TRBV7-3,few,TRBJ1-5,TRBD1,CASSGGGGGNQPQHF,TGTGCCAGCAGCGGAGGGGGCGGGGGCAATCAGCCCCAGCATTTT
TRBV7-3,few,TRBJ1-1,.,CASSLHGTTTEAFF,TGTGCCAGCAGCTTACACGGGACTACTACTGAAGCTTTCTTT
TRBV7-2,few,TRBJ2-2,TRBD1,CASSFRLGTATGELFF,TGTGCCAGCAGCTTCCGGCTCGGGACAGCCACCGGGGAGCTGTTTTTT
TRBV7-2,few,TRBJ1-1,.,CASSPGGSTEAFF,TGTGCCAGCAGCCCAGGAGGAAGCACTGAAGCTTTCTTT
TRBV4-1,few,TRBJ2-1,TRBD2,CASSYGTSSYNEQFF,TGCGCCAGCAGCTACGGGACTAGTTCCTACAATGAGCAGTTCTTC
TRBV7-9,.,TRBJ1-1,.,CASSLGDLRAEAFF,TGTGCCAGCAGCTTGGGGGACCTGCGCGCTGAAGCTTTCTTT
TRBV28,few,TRBJ2-2,TRBD2,CASSFRTSGPIGELFF,TGTGCCAGCAGTTTCCGGACTAGCGGACCGATCGGGGAGCTGTTTTTT
TRBV12-3/TRBV12-4,few,TRBJ2-3,.,CASRPELGSHRYTQYF,TGTGCCAGCAGACCCGAACTAGGATCACACAGATATACGCAGTATTTT
TRBV4-2,few,TRBJ1-2,TRBD1,CASSQDSTGGTGYTF,TGTGCCAGCAGCCAAGACTCGACAGGGGGAACTGGCTACACCTTC
TRBV6-2/TRBV6-3,many,TRBJ2-1,TRBD1,CASSYSISVRGPSYNEQFF,TGTGCCAGCAGTTACTCGATCTCGGTCAGGGGGCCTTCCTACAATGAGCAGTTCTTC
TRBV7-2,.,TRBJ1-5,.,CASSEGGDGPQHF,TGTGCCAGCAGCGAGGGAGGGGACGGGCCCCAGCATTTT
TRBV28,few,TRBJ2-3,TRBD2,CASRLAGDTQYF,TGTGCCAGCAGACTAGCGGGAGATACGCAGTATTTT
TRBV28,.,TRBJ2-2,.,CASSSDFSNTGELFF,TGTGCCAGCAGTAGCGACTTCTCGAACACCGGGGAGCTGTTTTTT
TRBV18,few,TRBJ2-1,.,CASSITTGSSYNEQFF,TGTGCCAGCTCAATAACGACGGGTAGCTCCTACAATGAGCAGTTCTTC
TRBV28,.,TRBJ1-2,.,CASSLWGGNGYTF,TGTGCCAGCAGTTTATGGGGTGGAAATGGCTACACCTTC
TRBV20-1,.,TRBJ2-2,.,CSARQGEAGELFF,TGCAGTGCTAGACAGGGGGAGGCCGGGGAGCTGTTTTTT
TRBV11-2,.,TRBJ2-1,.,CASSFSRGRANEQFF,TGTGCCAGCAGCTTCTCGAGGGGGAGGGCCAATGAGCAGTTCTTC
TRBV12-3/TRBV12-4,few,TRBJ2-5,TRBD2,CASSTAGGPSETQYF,TGTGCCAGCAGCACAGCGGGGGGGCCGAGTGAGACCCAGTACTTC
TRBV9,.,TRBJ2-2,.,CASSVGSGLAGELFF,TGTGCCAGCAGCGTAGGAAGCGGCTTAGCCGGGGAGCTGTTTTTT
TRBV19,few,TRBJ2-7,.,CASSILSQDPLDEQYF,TGTGCCAGTAGTATCCTGTCACAGGATCCCTTGGACGAGCAGTACTTC
TRBV6-2/TRBV6-3,few,TRBJ2-3,TRBD2,CASSYQAGGSDTQYF,TGTGCCAGCAGTTACCAAGCGGGAGGATCAGATACGCAGTATTTT